The TCR beta chain described here comes from a study of read filtering for tumor transcriptome and immune sequencing. Broader study findings: In IR-seq, single-read clonotypes were 70% to 85% of clonotypes but approximately 3.2% of reads.

The length of the CDR3 is 19 residues. Molecular barcoded adaptors covering alpha/delta and beta/gamma chains were used on roughly 400 ng RNA. TCRdb analysed the reads with MiXCR anew, one entry per CDR3 protein. The top ten clones hold more than 12% of a sample with 50,000 or so distinct CDR3 sequences, roughly 12% of them seen once. Worth noting for this clonotype: Antigen: not known. This may be a read error: a much more frequent sequence differs by one nucleotide.

Every patient had bone marrow sampled while the disease was active. The chain has TRBV21-1 and TRBJ2-4; the D segment call TRBD2 is taken from the table without a DNA check. TRBV21-1 is marked as a pseudogene. Sequenced sample: a population of CD138-negative cells sorted from bone marrow. This TCR was recovered from a donor at least 40 years old with multiple myeloma. The chain's CDR3 is CASSKDEWERMEAKNIQYF. CDR3 DNA sequence: TGTGCCAGCAGCAAAGATGAGTGGGAGAGGATGGAAGCCAAAAACATTCAGTACTTC.